Listed below are T cell receptor beta chains from one sample, sequenced in a study of persistence of HIV-infected CD4 T cells. Clones were read by immunoSEQ multiplex PCR, and TCRdb kept only the in-frame ones, dropping some. Of tens of thousands of clones listed, roughly 75% are singletons. For these receptors, no antigen is known. Here the sequenced sample was CD4+ T cells sorted from PBMCs after approximately 19-hour stimulation, taken from a patient who received antiretroviral therapy. The source of these receptors is an adult man with HIV who was CMV-seropositive. The CDR3 runs from the conserved cysteine through the conserved F or W. A D gene is named only where the DNA matches it firmly. Rows give clone size only sometimes, using once, few, many, or a class for an expanded clone.

.	TRBV4-1	TRBJ2-3	.	TGCGCCAGCAGCCAAGATCTAGCCAGCTCTAGCACAGATACGCAGTATTTT	CASSQDLASSSTDTQYF
.	TRBV3-1/TRBV3-2	TRBJ1-2	.	TGTGCCAGCAGCCCGGCTGGGACGTTAGTTAACTATGGCTACACCTTC	CASSPAGTLVNYGYTF
once	TRBV6-5	TRBJ2-3	.	TGTGCCAGTCGCGGCAAGGGCACAGATACGCAGTATTTT	CASRGKGTDTQYF
once	TRBV5-1	TRBJ2-1	TRBD2	TGCGCCAGCAGCTTGGATTTTACTAGCGGGGTTTACAATGAGCAGTTCTTC	CASSLDFTSGVYNEQFF
.	TRBV5-8	TRBJ2-1	TRBD1	TGTGCCAGCAGGACAGGGGGCAATGAGCAGTTCTTC	CASRTGGNEQFF
.	TRBV19	TRBJ1-5	.	TGTGCCAGTAGTATATTGGCAGCTTATAGCAATCAGCCCCAGCATTTT	CASSILAAYSNQPQHF
.	TRBV3-1/TRBV3-2	TRBJ2-1	.	TGTGCCAGCAGTCTGAATGGGGCCAATGAGCAGTTCTTC	CASSLNGANEQFF
few	TRBV6-6	TRBJ1-4	.	TGTGCCAGCTGCCGGGACTTTAATGAAAAACTGTTTTTT	CASCRDFNEKLFF
.	TRBV29-1	TRBJ2-3	.	TGCAGCGTTGAAAATTGGGGGGTCAGCACAGATACGCAGTATTTT	CSVENWGVSTDTQYF
few	TRBV28	TRBJ2-7	.	TGTGCCATCAGAAGGACTCTATCCTACGAGCAGTACTTC	CAIRRTLSYEQYF
.	TRBV6-2/TRBV6-3	TRBJ2-3	.	TGTGCCAGCAGTTCGCCCCAGTTATGGGATACGCAGTATTTT	CASSSPQLWDTQYF
.	TRBV19	TRBJ2-2	.	TGTGCCAGTAGTATACGCTCTGCTGGCGGGGAGCTGTTTTTT	CASSIRSAGGELFF
.	TRBV18	TRBJ1-1	TRBD1	TGTGCCAGCTCATTCGGGACAGGGAACACTGAAGCTTTCTTT	CASSFGTGNTEAFF
.	TRBV28	TRBJ2-4	.	TGTGCCAGCAGCTTCTCTGGGGGGCGGAACATTCAGTACTTC	CASSFSGGRNIQYF
.	TRBV18	TRBJ2-7	.	TGTGCCAGCTCACCCGACATAGTCACCTACGAGCAGTACTTC	CASSPDIVTYEQYF
.	TRBV6-5	TRBJ2-2	.	TGTGCCAGCAGTTACTCGAACAAGTTCACCGGGGAGCTGTTTTTT	CASSYSNKFTGELFF
medium-sized	TRBV29-1	TRBJ1-5	.	TGCAGCGTCACGACACTCCAAGGGAGCAATCAGCCCCAGCATTTT	CSVTTLQGSNQPQHF
.	TRBV18	TRBJ1-3	.	TGTGCCAGCTCACCGGACATCCGCTCTGGAAACACCATATATTTT	CASSPDIRSGNTIYF
medium-sized	TRBV2	TRBJ1-1	.	TGTGCCAGCAGTATCAACAGGGAGGAAGCTTTCTTT	CASSINREEAFF
.	TRBV7-2	TRBJ2-3	.	TGTGCCAGCAGCTCGGGACCCTCAGGGGATACGCAGTATTTT	CASSSGPSGDTQYF
.	TRBV3-1/TRBV3-2	TRBJ1-6	.	TGTGCCAGTAGTAGGGACCATAATTCACCCCTCCACTTT	CASSRDHNSPLHF
.	TRBV19	TRBJ2-1	TRBD2	TGTGCCAGTAGTATAAGAGTACTAGCGGGGGGCGGGAATGAGCAGTTCTTC	CASSIRVLAGGGNEQFF
.	TRBV3-1/TRBV3-2	TRBJ2-2	.	TGTGCCAGCAGCCAATTAGAGGAGCTGTTTTTT	CASSQLEELFF
.	TRBV4-2	TRBJ2-3	TRBD2	TGTGCCAGCAGCCAAGTACTAGCGGGGGGGAATACAGATACGCAGTATTTT	CASSQVLAGGNTDTQYF
.	TRBV29-1	TRBJ2-1	TRBD1	TGCAGCGTTGATCCTGGCTATGAGACAGGGGAGAATGAGCAGTTCTTC	CSVDPGYETGENEQFF
.	TRBV6-5	TRBJ1-2	.	TGTGCCAGCATTACAGGAGGCTTATATGGCTACACCTTC	CASITGGLYGYTF
once	TRBV6-1	TRBJ1-4	.	TGTGCCAGCAGTGAAGCGCGGGTTAATGAAAAACTGTTTTTT	CASSEARVNEKLFF
.	TRBV5-1	TRBJ1-6	.	TGCGCCAGCAGCCATCCGGGACAAAATAATTCACCCCTCCACTTT	CASSHPGQNNSPLHF
once	TRBV29-1	TRBJ2-5	.	TGCAGCGTCCAGGGCCCCGCCAGAGAGACCCAGTACTTC	CSVQGPARETQYF
.	TRBV3-1/TRBV3-2	TRBJ1-5	.	TGTGCCAGCAGCCAAGGAGGAGGGTACGACCAGCCCCAGCATTTT	CASSQGGGYDQPQHF
.	TRBV6-5	TRBJ1-2	.	TGTGCCAGCAGTCGACAGGAGGGAGCCTATGGCTACACCTTC	CASSRQEGAYGYTF
once	TRBV5-6	TRBJ2-7	TRBD1	TGTGCCAGCAGCTTACTCGACAGGGAATCCTACGAGCAGTACTTC	CASSLLDRESYEQYF
.	TRBV20-1	TRBJ1-6	.	TGCAGTGCTAGTTTGGCAGAGAATTCACCCCTCCACTTT	CSASLAENSPLHF
.	TRBV18	TRBJ2-6	TRBD1	TGTGCCAGCTCACCCGGGACAGGGGGCTCAGCTGGGGCCAACGTCCTGACTTTC	CASSPGTGGSAGANVLTF
.	TRBV10-3	TRBJ2-1	.	TGTGCCATCGGGGGAGCCTCCAATGAGCAGTTCTTC	CAIGGASNEQFF
few	TRBV19	TRBJ1-2	TRBD1	TGTGCCAGTAGTATAGCAACAGGGGATGGCTACACCTTC	CASSIATGDGYTF
.	TRBV5-5	TRBJ1-1	.	TGTGCCAGCAGCTTGGTGGCGCTGGGAAAAGCTTTCTTT	CASSLVALGKAFF
once	TRBV9	TRBJ2-6	.	TGTGCCAGCAGCCCGGGGGGGGCCAACGTCCTGACTTTC	CASSPGGANVLTF
.	TRBV28	TRBJ2-4	.	TGTGCCAGCAGAGTAGGCCGATTGAGGGGCAAAAACATTCAGTACTTC	CASRVGRLRGKNIQYF
.	TRBV28	TRBJ1-4	.	TGTGCCAGCAGTGATCGGGGGGTTGCAACTAATGAAAAACTGTTTTTT	CASSDRGVATNEKLFF
few	TRBV9	TRBJ1-6	.	TGTGCCAGCAGCATCGGACCCTCCAGCTCCTATAATTCACCCCTCCACTTT	CASSIGPSSSYNSPLHF
once	TRBV7-9	TRBJ2-1	TRBD1	TGTGCCAGCAGCATCTCCGGGACAGGGAGGAATGAGCAGTTCTTC	CASSISGTGRNEQFF
few	TRBV5-1	TRBJ1-2	.	TGCGCCAGCAGCCCCGACGGGGATTATGGCTACACCTTC	CASSPDGDYGYTF
.	TRBV28	TRBJ2-7	TRBD2	TGTGCCAGCAGTCCGGGACTAGCTTCCTACGAGCAGTACTTC	CASSPGLASYEQYF
.	TRBV6-5	TRBJ2-7	.	TGTGCCAGCAGTTACTCCTTCAGGGGTACCTACGAGCAGTACTTC	CASSYSFRGTYEQYF
.	TRBV27	TRBJ2-5	.	TGTGCCAGCAGTCCCAACCTCGGGGAGACCCAGTACTTC	CASSPNLGETQYF
.	TRBV10-3	TRBJ1-1	.	TGTGCCATCAGTGAAGCTCTCCCCGGGGGAGCTTTCTTT	CAISEALPGGAFF
.	TRBV6-5	TRBJ1-4	.	TGTGCCACCCTTTCCCAGGGGACGGGAGGAAAACTGTTTTTT	CATLSQGTGGKLFF
.	TRBV9	TRBJ1-1	TRBD1	TGTGCCAGCAGCGTAGGAGAGGGGGCGAATACTGAAGCTTTCTTT	CASSVGEGANTEAFF
.	TRBV4-1	TRBJ1-1	.	TGCGCCAGCAGCCAAGAGTCTATCTTGAGCACTGAAGCTTTCTTT	CASSQESILSTEAFF
.	TRBV12-3/TRBV12-4	TRBJ2-3	TRBD1	TGTGCCAGCAGTAACAGGGGAGATACGCAGTATTTT	CASSNRGDTQYF
.	TRBV2	TRBJ2-3	.	TGTGCCAGCTGTGAAGAAAACACAGATACGCAGTATTTT	CASCEENTDTQYF
.	TRBV18	TRBJ2-7	.	TGTGCCAGCTCACCACGAGGGGAAGGCGAGCAGTACTTC	CASSPRGEGEQYF
.	TRBV6-5	TRBJ1-5	.	TGTGCCAGCAGTACTCCCGGACGGATCAATCAGCCCCAGCATTTT	CASSTPGRINQPQHF
few	TRBV7-9	TRBJ1-6	.	TGTGCCAGCAGCTTAGGATCGGGGGGGAATAATTCACCCCTCCACTTT	CASSLGSGGNNSPLHF
.	TRBV19	TRBJ1-1	.	TGTGCCAGTAGTCCTCGACTTGCCTGGGGAACTGAAGCTTTCTTT	CASSPRLAWGTEAFF
.	TRBV10-3	TRBJ2-1	TRBD2	TGTGCCATCAGTGAGTCGAACAGCGGGGGTTTGTACAGTGAGCAGTTCTTC	CAISESNSGGLYSEQFF
.	TRBV4-2	TRBJ2-3	.	TGTGCCAGCAGCCAAGTTCGAGATACGCAGTATTTT	CASSQVRDTQYF